This TCR beta chain appears in the sequencing data of a study of T cell responses to AZD1222 COVID-19 vaccine (dated by TCRdb to about 2021). About the study as a whole: AZD1222 recipients with second doses at about 4 weeks or about 12 weeks were pooled, because spike-specific TCR depth and breadth did not differ between schedules. A total of just over 230 trial participants underwent TCR sequencing, of whom approximately 210 received two doses of AZD1222 and some 25 received two doses of the MenACWY control vaccine. Trial participants were enrolled by age into 18-55, 56-69 and 70-plus year subgroups, with roughly 150, 30 and 60 TCR-sequenced participants respectively. Results the study describes overall, beyond this receptor: Conclusions about previously exposed vaccinees are limited, since just five or six AZD1222 recipients were seropositive for SARS-CoV-2 at baseline. The whole spike protein was spanned by vaccine-associated CD4 TCRs, and dominant responses were seen in regions 160-218 and 743-854. Participants were mostly white British, with more females than males. The authors suggested clonal diversity may have been underestimated. Reportedly, almost half of the unique spike-specific TCRs recognized epitopes lying outside the regions that are mutated in the B.1.351 and B.1.1.7 variants. In the small 56-69-year group, the increase in depth fell short of significance, most likely because of low power. After two AZD1222 doses, spike-specific TCR breadth and depth were significantly higher than at day 0 and than in MenACWY recipients. No day 14 peak-response samples were available, so repertoires were characterized only after the peak T cell response.

A remark on this clone: Its antigen remains unidentified. No base-level quality is on record; no much larger clone is a single base apart.

In light of the paper, this sample's time point label describes: baseline before first vaccination. Samples from vaccinated people were obtained from the UK trials COV001 and COV002, which included a single-blind randomized controlled phase 2/3 trial of AZD1222 (ChAdOx1 nCoV-19) in healthy adults. For TCRbeta chain sequencing, PBMC samples from trial participants were taken at day 0 and at day 28 after the second dose. A distance of 18 bases separates the germline ends of V and J, which lose 0 bases and 3 bases respectively. The CDR3 numbers 17 residues from cysteine through phenylalanine. The entry retains the CDR3 DNA only, 51 bases that are in frame from base 1. CDR1 and CDR2 were assigned from the germline V gene as SGHDT and YYEEEE. The CDR3 regions of human TCRbeta chains were subjected to immunosequencing. The source study handled its data this way. TCRs in the repertoires were compared against a reference library of SARS-CoV-2-specific TCRs that had been generated with the MIRA antigen-specificity platform. Breadth was defined as the fraction of unique TCRs that were SARS-CoV-2-associated, and depth was defined as the fraction of total T cells that were SARS-CoV-2-associated. Using the MIRA data, each spike-specific TCR was mapped to the spike region that the TCR reacts to and placed in a CD4 or CD8 class. Log10-transformed breadth and depth values were compared by one-way ANOVA with Sidak's multiple comparisons tests. The table was pulled from immuneACCESS by TCRdb, which kept in-frame rearrangements only. Such tables lose some clones; where checked, under half of the loss comes from unresolved V genes, and the rest has no known cause. D and trimming come from the DNA, and the V and J calls and clone size come from that table. The sample data list about 120,000 clones, and around nine tenths of these were observed just once. Roughly 3.6% of the sample belongs to the ten largest clones.

The sample consisted of peripheral blood, taken on day 0 of AZD1222 vaccination. The sequence joins TRBV5-6 to TRBJ2-5; a weak D assignment points to TRBD1 (6 bases agree). This sequence was found in an adult in good health. The nucleotide sequence is given as TGTGCCAGCAGCTTGGCCGGGGCGAGGGGGTTGAAAGAGACCCAGTACTTC. This gives the protein CASSLAGARGLKETQYF. The CDR3 plus the reference TRBV5-6 and TRBJ2-5 genes for the other parts give the full variable domain: DAGVTQSPTHLIKTRGQQVTLRCSPKSGHDTVSWYQQALGQGPQFIFQYYEEEERQRGNFPDRFSGHQFPNYSSELNVNALLLGDSALYLCASSLAGARGLKETQYFGPGTRLLVL.